Sequencing of this T cell receptor (beta chain) was carried out in a study of T cells in Graves' hyperthyroidism and ophthalmopathy. Turning to the study itself: Prior to any treatment, at the point of initial diagnosis, peripheral blood was collected.

CDR3 size: 16 residues. The V end lost 0 bases, the J end lost 5 bases, and 20 bases lay between the germline ends. Germline CDR1 GTSNPN, CDR2 SVGIG (reference sequence). This clonotype has at least ten counts. The antigen remains unidentified. Researchers took RNA transcripts and amplified the TCR beta CDR3 regions from them. In the first-round RT-PCR of the TCR CDR3, the HTBI primer set was used. MiXCR was run by TCRdb on the multiplex PCR reads, yielding one entry per CDR3 protein. The sample includes about 300,000 distinct CDR3 sequences, about 14% of them seen just once. Findings and caveats of the study: Most expanded thyroid clonotypes above 0.001 also appeared in blood. From stable hyperthyroidism, ophthalmopathy was separated by a 13 V-J model.

The chain combines TRBV30 with TRBJ2-7; D tentatively reads TRBD1 or TRBD2 (6 bases each). This receptor was obtained from a woman aged 25 to 39 with Graves' hyperthyroidism that later progressed to Graves' ophthalmopathy. Material: blood. The CDR3 coding sequence is TGTGCCTGGAGTGTAGGATTTACGGGGGCCAGGAACGAGCAGTACTTC. Amino acid sequence: CAWSVGFTGARNEQYF.